Below, 3 T cell receptor beta chains from the same sample are listed, as sequenced in a study of blood T cell repertoires in COVID-19. Profiling relied on immunoSEQ multiplex PCR, and the TCRdb table lists in-frame clones only, not all of them. This table holds under 300,000 clones, 88% found once. What was sequenced was PBMCs or T cells enriched from blood (not recorded which). These receptors all come from a woman aged 40 to 50 who had been exposed to COVID-19.

The V gene is TRBV5-6, the J gene TRBJ1-3; TRBD1 aligns across 11 bases. CDR3 size: 16 residues. CDR1 SGHDT and CDR2 YYEEEE come from the germline V gene. V dropped 3 bases and J dropped 1; count of bases not matched to a gene: 3. In nucleotides, the CDR3 is TGTGCCAGCAGCTGGACAGGGGGCTATTCTGGAAACACCATATATTTT. The encoded protein is CASSWTGGYSGNTIYF.

The table lists this clone with a few counts. The J gene is TRBJ2-1, the V gene TRBV6-4; TRBD2 is a possible D gene (5 bases). V gave up 5 bases and J gave up 5 bases, with 10 bases separating them. This CDR3 has 13 residues. Per germline, CDR1 MRHNA and CDR2 SNTAGT. CDR3 region: CASSLRAHNEQFF. Here the CDR3 DNA reads TGTGCCAGCAGTTTGAGGGCCCACAATGAGCAGTTCTTC.

The chain links TRBV5-1 to TRBJ2-1; 7 bases agree with TRBD1. The trim removed 0 bases at V and 7 bases at J, leaving 7 bases unmatched. Germline-derived CDR1 and CDR2 are SGHRS and YFSETQ. CDR3 size: 15 residues. The chain's CDR3 is CASSLGRDSGNEQFF. The DNA for the CDR3 is TGCGCCAGCAGCTTGGGCCGGGACAGTGGAAATGAGCAGTTCTTC. The entire variable domain, with the rest obtained from reference TRBV5-1 and TRBJ2-1, is as follows: KAGVTQTPRYLIKTRGQQVTLSCSPISGHRSVSWYQQTPGQGLQFLFEYFSETQRNKGNFPGRFSGRQFSNSRSEMNVSTLELGDSALYLCASSLGRDSGNEQFFGPGTRLTVL.